The 15 T cell receptor beta chains reported below all come from one sample, sequenced in a study of blood T cell repertoires in COVID-19 (dated by TCRdb to between 2020 and 2021). The library was produced with the immunoSEQ multiplex PCR assay. Imported from immuneACCESS, the table was reduced by TCRdb to in-frame sequences with V and J called. These copies leave out some clones; in studies compared against another copy, an unresolved V gene accounts for under half, and the cause of the remainder is not known. In all, the sample holds roughly 250,000 clones, and 70% to 90% of those were seen once. The top ten constitute 1.5% to 2% of the sample. Sequencing was performed on PBMCs or T cells enriched from blood (not recorded which). The receptors were sampled from a woman in her fifties or sixties who had recovered from COVID-19.

The chain recombines TRBV5-4 with TRBJ2-2, with a tentative D call TRBD1 (5 bases). V was cut by 3 bases and J by 7 bases, with 16 bases left in between. Germline CDR1 is SGHNT and CDR2 is YYREEE (reference sequence). This CDR3 is 15 amino acids long. The CDR3 protein is CASSSQPGMIGELFF. DNA for the CDR3: TGTGCCAGCAGCTCCCAACCAGGGATGATCGGGGAGCTGTTTTTT.

This chain uses TRBV5-1 with TRBJ1-2, with a weak D call TRBD1 (6 bases). The CDR3 runs 13 residues. Germline V gene data show CDR1 as SGHRS and CDR2 as YFSETQ. Trimming removed 4 bases at V and 9 bases at J, with 16 bases between. The DNA for the CDR3 is TGCGCCAGCAGCCCGACAGGCCCCATGAGCTACACCTTC. This codes for CASSPTGPMSYTF.

The genes are TRBV9 and TRBJ2-7; D ambiguous. There are 14 residues in the CDR3. Germline CDR1 reads SGDLS; CDR2 reads YYNGEE. V was pared by 1 base and J by 6 bases, with 14 bases between. Here the CDR3 DNA reads TGTGCCAGCAGCGTACTTTCCGAGGCCCGCGAGCAGTACTTC. This encodes CASSVLSEAREQYF.

This clone was seen only once. The genes are TRBV7-2 and TRBJ2-7; D gene unclear. Germline V gene lookup returns CDR1 SGHTA and CDR2 FQGNSA. CDR3 length: 12 amino acids. The V gene lost 3 bases and the J gene lost 0 bases, with 3 bases spanning the gap. The CDR3 protein is CASSFSSYEQYF. CDR3 nucleotide sequence: TGTGCCAGCAGCTTTAGCTCCTACGAGCAGTACTTC. The variable domain in full, completed from reference TRBV7-2 and TRBJ2-7, reads GAGVSQSPSNKVTEKGKDVELRCDPISGHTALYWYRQSLGQGLEFLIYFQGNSAPDKSGLPSDRFSAERTGGSVSTLTIQRTQQEDSAVYLCASSFSSYEQYFGPGTRLTVT.

This rearrangement joins TRBV7-3 to TRBJ1-2; 8 bases are shared with TRBD1. This CDR3 is built from 13 residues. V trimming: 5 bases; J trimming: 8 bases; junction bases outside the gene matches: 7. Per germline, CDR1 SGHTA and CDR2 FQGTGA. This chain's CDR3 is CASSPTGVGGYTF. Here the CDR3 DNA reads TGTGCCAGCAGCCCGACAGGGGTTGGGGGCTACACCTTC.

This clone appeared a single time. The chain links TRBV14 to TRBJ1-5, with D possibly matching TRBD1 (5 bases). Trimming stripped 1 base from V and 9 bases from J, with 13 bases between. Germline V CDR1 and CDR2: SGHDN, FVKESK. This CDR3 spans 14 amino acids. The CDR3 reads CASSQGQGPGPQHF. The CDR3 region has the DNA TGTGCCAGCAGCCAAGGTCAGGGTCCCGGGCCCCAGCATTTT.

The chain combines TRBV20-1 with TRBJ1-2; no definite D call. Trimming stripped 6 bases from V and 4 bases from J, with 9 bases between. The CDR3 spans 11 residues. Germline CDR1 reads DFQATT; CDR2 reads SNEGSKA (reference sequence). CDR3 sequence: CSAPTSYGYTF. DNA for the CDR3: TGCAGTGCCCCGACAAGCTATGGCTACACCTTC.

This clone was seen only once. The V gene is TRBV28, the J gene TRBJ1-6; D unclear. This CDR3 is 16 amino acids long. Between the trimmed V and J ends, which lost 5 bases and 10 bases, there was a span of 21 bases. Germline CDR1 and CDR2: MDHEN and SYDVKM. The CDR3 is CASSPLRGEGLSPLHF. In nucleotides, the CDR3 is TGTGCCAGCAGTCCACTACGCGGGGAGGGCTTATCACCCCTCCACTTT.

The V and J genes are TRBV5-1 and TRBJ2-5; 9 bases map to TRBD2. CDR3 length: 13 amino acids. With V trimmed by 7 bases and J by 4 bases, 5 bases remained unmatched. CDR1 and CDR2 (germline): SGHRS, YFSETQ. Here the CDR3 DNA reads TGCGCCAGCGGACTAGCGCGAGGAGAGACCCAGTACTTC. It codes for CASGLARGETQYF.

The V and J genes are TRBV9 and TRBJ2-1; 10 bases are shared with TRBD1. From germline, CDR1 is SGDLS and CDR2 YYNGEE. This CDR3 has 15 amino acids. Germline trimming cut 8 bases from V and 4 bases from J; bases unmatched to any gene: 9. CDR3 residues: CASTRQGAFYNEQFF. For the CDR3, the DNA is TGTGCCAGTACTCGACAGGGGGCCTTTTACAATGAGCAGTTCTTC.

The chain recombines TRBV29-1 with TRBJ1-2; TRBD1 matches 7 bases. J was trimmed by 7 bases and V by 7 bases; bases with no gene match: 21. This CDR3 region has 16 residues. Germline CDR1 SQVTM, CDR2 ANQGSEA. The chain's CDR3 is CSAYPTPEGGASGYTF. CDR3 in DNA: TGCAGCGCGTACCCCACTCCCGAAGGGGGCGCGAGTGGCTACACCTTC.

The chain is built from TRBV30 and TRBJ1-1; 7 bases line up with TRBD1. This CDR3 spans 13 amino acids. Germline V gives CDR1 GTSNPN, CDR2 SVGIG (reference sequence). Trimming took 2 bases from V and 3 from J; bases not matched to a gene: 3. CDR3 DNA: TGTGCCTGGAGTCAGGGGGTACACACTGAAGCTTTCTTT. This translates into CAWSQGVHTEAFF.

The chain recombines TRBV12-3 or TRBV12-4 with TRBJ1-3; D might be TRBD1 (6 bases). CDR3 length: 12 amino acids. V was pared by 8 bases and J by 7 bases, with 12 bases between. CDR3 coding DNA: TGTGCCAGCGGGGGCTCTTCTAACACCATATATTTT. Translation gives CASGGSSNTIYF.

This clone was picked up a small number of times. This rearrangement joins TRBV27 to TRBJ2-2, with 9 bases identical to TRBD2. Germline CDR1 MNHEY, CDR2 SMNVEV (reference sequence). The CDR3 loop spans 15 amino acids. With V trimmed by 4 bases and J by 6 bases, 6 bases remained unmatched. CDR3 nucleotide sequence: TGTGCCAGCAGTTCCGCGGGAGGGCTTGCCGGGGAGCTGTTTTTT. Residues: CASSSAGGLAGELFF.

This clone was seen only a few times. The V and J genes are TRBV5-4 and TRBJ1-1, with 8 bases lining up with TRBD1. V lost 9 bases to trimming and J lost 5 bases; unmatched junction nucleotides: 12. Germline V CDR1 and CDR2: SGHNT, YYREEE (reference sequence). The CDR3 has 14 residues. CDR3 residues: CAITTRTGPTEAFF. CDR3 in DNA: TGTGCCATCACAACCCGGACAGGGCCTACTGAAGCTTTCTTT.